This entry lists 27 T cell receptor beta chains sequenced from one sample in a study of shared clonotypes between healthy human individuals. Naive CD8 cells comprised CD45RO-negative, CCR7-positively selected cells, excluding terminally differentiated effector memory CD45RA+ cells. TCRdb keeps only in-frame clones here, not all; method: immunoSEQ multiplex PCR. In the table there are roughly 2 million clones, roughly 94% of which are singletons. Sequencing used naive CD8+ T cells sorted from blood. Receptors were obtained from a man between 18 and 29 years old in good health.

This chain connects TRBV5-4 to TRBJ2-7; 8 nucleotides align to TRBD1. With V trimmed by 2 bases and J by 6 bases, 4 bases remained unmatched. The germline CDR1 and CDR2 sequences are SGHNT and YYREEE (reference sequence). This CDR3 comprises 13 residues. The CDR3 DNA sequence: TGTGCCAGCAGCTTTACAGGGGGTTCCGAGCAGTACTTC. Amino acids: CASSFTGGSEQYF.

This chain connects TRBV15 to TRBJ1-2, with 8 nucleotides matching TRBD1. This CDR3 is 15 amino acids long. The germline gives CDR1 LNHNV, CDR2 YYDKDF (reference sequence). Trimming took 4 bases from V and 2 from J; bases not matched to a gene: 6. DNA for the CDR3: TGTGCCACCAGCACCCCATGGACAGGGAACTATGGCTACACCTTC. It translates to CATSTPWTGNYGYTF.

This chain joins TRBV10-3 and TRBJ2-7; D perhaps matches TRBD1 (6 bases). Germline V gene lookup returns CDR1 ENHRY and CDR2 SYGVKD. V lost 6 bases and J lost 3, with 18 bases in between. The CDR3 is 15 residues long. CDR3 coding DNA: TGTGCCATCAGAAATCCCCGGGACATCGGCTACGAGCAGTACTTC. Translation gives CAIRNPRDIGYEQYF.

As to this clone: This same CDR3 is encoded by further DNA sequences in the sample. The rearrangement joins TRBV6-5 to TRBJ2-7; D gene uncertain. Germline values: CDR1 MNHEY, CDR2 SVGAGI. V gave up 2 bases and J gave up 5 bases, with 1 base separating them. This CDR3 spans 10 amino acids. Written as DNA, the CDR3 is TGTGCCAGCAGTTACAACGAGCAGTACTTC. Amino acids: CASSYNEQYF.

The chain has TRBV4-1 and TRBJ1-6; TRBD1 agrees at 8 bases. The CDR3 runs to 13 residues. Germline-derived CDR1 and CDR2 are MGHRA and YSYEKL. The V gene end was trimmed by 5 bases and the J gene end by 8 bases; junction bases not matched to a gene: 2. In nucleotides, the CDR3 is TGCGCCAGCAGCTCAGGGGGCTATTCACCCCTCCACTTT. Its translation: CASSSGGYSPLHF.

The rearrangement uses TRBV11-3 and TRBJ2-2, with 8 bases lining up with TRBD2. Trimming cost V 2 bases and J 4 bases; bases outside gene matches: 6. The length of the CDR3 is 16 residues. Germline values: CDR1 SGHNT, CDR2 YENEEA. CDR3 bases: TGTGCCAGCAGCTTATCCGGGAGGGCCAGCACCGGGGAGCTGTTTTTT. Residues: CASSLSGRASTGELFF.

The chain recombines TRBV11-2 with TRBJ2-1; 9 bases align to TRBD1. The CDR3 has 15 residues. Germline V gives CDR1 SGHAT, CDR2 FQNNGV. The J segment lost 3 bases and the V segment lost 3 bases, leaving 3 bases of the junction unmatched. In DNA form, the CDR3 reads TGTGCCAGCAGCTTCGGGACAGGGAACTACAATGAGCAGTTCTTC. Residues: CASSFGTGNYNEQFF.

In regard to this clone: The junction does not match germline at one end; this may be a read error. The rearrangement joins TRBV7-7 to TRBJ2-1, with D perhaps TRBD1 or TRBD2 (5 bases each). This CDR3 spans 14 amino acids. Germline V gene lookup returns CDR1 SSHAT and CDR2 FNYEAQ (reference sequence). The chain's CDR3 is CASSSGAGYNEQFF. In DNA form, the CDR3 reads TGTGCTAGCAGCTCTGGGGCGGGTTACAATGAGCAGTTCTTC.

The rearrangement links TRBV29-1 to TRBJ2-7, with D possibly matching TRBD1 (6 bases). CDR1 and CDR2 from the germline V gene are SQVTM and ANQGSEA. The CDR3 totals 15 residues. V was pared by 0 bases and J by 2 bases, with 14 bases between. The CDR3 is CSVEEFADRPYEQYF. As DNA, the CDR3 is TGCAGCGTTGAAGAGTTTGCGGACAGACCCTACGAGCAGTACTTC.

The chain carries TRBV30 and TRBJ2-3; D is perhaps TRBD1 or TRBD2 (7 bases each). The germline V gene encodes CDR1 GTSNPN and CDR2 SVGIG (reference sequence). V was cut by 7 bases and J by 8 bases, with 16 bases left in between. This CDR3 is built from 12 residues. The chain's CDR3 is CASQGGSGTQYF. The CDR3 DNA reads TGTGCCTCCCAGGGGGGGTCTGGTACGCAGTATTTT. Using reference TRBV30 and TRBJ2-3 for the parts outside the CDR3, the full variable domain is SQTIHQWPATLVQPVGSPLSLECTVEGTSNPNLYWYRQAAGRGLQLLFYSVGIGQISSEVPQNLSASRPQDRQFILSSKKLLLSDSGFYLCASQGGSGTQYFGPGTRLTVL.

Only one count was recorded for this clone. The CDR3 DNA is TGTGCCAGCGGTACCCGACAGCAAGGGGAGCAGTACTTC. Amino acids: CASGTRQQGEQYF. The chain couples TRBV9 to TRBJ2-7; a weak D match, TRBD1 (5 bases). V lost 7 bases, J lost 7 bases, and 18 bases lay in between. In germline, CDR1 is SGDLS, CDR2 YYNGEE. The CDR3 has 13 residues. The variable domain in full, completed from reference TRBV9 and TRBJ2-7, reads DSGVTQTPKHLITATGQRVTLRCSPRSGDLSVYWYQQSLDQGLQFLIQYYNGEERAKGNILERFSAQQFPDLHSELNLSSLELGDSALYFCASGTRQQGEQYFGPGTRLTVT.

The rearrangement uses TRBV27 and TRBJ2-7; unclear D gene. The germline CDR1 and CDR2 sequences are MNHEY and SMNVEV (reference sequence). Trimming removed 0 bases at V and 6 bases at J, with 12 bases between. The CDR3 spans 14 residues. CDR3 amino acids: CASSLSPTSPEQYF. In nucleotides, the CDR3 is TGTGCCAGCAGTTTATCCCCGACGAGTCCCGAGCAGTACTTC.

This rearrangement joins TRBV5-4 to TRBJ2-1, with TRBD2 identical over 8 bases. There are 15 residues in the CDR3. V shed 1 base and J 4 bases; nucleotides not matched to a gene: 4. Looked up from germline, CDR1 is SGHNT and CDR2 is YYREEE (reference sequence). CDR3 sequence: CASSLFSGEYNEQFF. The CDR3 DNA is TGTGCCAGCAGCTTGTTTAGCGGGGAATACAATGAGCAGTTCTTC.

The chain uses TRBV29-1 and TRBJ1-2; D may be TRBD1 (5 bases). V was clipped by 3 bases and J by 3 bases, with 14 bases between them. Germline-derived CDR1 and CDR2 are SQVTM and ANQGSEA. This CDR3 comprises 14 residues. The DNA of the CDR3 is TGCAGCGTTGAGGGGACGGCAACCGACTATGGCTACACCTTC. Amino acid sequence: CSVEGTATDYGYTF. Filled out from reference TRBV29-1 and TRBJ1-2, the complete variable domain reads SAVISQKPSRDICQRGTSLTIQCQVDSQVTMMFWYRQQPGQSLTLIATANQGSEATYESGFVIDKFPISRPNLTFSTLTVSNMSPEDSSIYLCSVEGTATDYGYTFGSGTRLTVV.

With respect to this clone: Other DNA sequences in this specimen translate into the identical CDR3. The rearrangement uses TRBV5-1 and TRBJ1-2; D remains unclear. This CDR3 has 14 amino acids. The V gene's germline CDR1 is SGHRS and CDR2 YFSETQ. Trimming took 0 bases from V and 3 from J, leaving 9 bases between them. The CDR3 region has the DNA TGCGCCAGCAGCTTGGCAGCCGCCGACTATGGCTACACCTTC. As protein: CASSLAAADYGYTF.

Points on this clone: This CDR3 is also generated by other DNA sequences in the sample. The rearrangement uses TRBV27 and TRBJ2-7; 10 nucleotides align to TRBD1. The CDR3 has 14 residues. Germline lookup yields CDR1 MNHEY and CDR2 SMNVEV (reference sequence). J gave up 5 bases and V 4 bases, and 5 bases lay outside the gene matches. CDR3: CASSSGTGVHEQYF. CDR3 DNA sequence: TGTGCCAGCAGTTCCGGGACAGGGGTCCACGAGCAGTACTTC.

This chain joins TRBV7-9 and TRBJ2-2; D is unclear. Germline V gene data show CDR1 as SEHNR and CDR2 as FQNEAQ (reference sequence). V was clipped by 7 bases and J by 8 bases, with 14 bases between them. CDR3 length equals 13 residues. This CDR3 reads CASKAPTVGELFF. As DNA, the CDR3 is TGTGCCAGCAAAGCCCCTACCGTTGGGGAGCTGTTTTTT.

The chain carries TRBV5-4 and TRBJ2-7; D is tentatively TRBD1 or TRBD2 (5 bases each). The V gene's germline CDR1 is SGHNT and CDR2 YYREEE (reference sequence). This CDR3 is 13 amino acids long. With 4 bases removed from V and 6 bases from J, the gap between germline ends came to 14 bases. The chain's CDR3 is CASSIGTALEQYF. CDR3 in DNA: TGTGCCAGCAGCATTGGGACCGCCCTCGAGCAGTACTTC.

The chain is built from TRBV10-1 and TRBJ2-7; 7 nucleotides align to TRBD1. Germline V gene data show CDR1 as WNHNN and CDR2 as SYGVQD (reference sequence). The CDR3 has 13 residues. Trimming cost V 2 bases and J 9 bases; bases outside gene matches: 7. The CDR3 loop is CASSEVGQAGQYF. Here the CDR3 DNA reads TGCGCCAGCAGTGAGGTTGGACAGGCTGGGCAGTACTTC.

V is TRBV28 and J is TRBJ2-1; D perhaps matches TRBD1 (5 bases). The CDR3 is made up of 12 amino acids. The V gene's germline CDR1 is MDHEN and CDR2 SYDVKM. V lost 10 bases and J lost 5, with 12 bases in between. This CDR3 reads CATGPGNNEQFF. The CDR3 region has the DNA TGTGCCACCGGGCCAGGGAACAATGAGCAGTTCTTC. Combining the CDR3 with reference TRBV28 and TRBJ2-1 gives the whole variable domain DVKVTQSSRYLVKRTGEKVFLECVQDMDHENMFWYRQDPGLGLRLIYFSYDVKMKEKGDIPEGYSVSREKKERFSLILESASTNQTSMYLCATGPGNNEQFFGPGTRLTVL.

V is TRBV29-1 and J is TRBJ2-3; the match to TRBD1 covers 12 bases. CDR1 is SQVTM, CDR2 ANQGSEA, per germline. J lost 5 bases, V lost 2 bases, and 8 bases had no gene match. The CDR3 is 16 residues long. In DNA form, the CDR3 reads TGCAGCGTTGAACCCGGGACAGGGGGCCTGGGAGATACGCAGTATTTT. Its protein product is CSVEPGTGGLGDTQYF.

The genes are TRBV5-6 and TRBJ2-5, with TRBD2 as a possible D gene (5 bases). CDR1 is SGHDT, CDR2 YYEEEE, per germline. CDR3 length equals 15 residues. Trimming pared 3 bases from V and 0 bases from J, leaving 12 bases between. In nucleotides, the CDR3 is TGTGCCAGCAGCTCGGGATACCAGTACCAAGAGACCCAGTACTTC. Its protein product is CASSSGYQYQETQYF. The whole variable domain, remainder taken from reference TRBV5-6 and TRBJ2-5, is DAGVTQSPTHLIKTRGQQVTLRCSPKSGHDTVSWYQQALGQGPQFIFQYYEEEERQRGNFPDRFSGHQFPNYSSELNVNALLLGDSALYLCASSSGYQYQETQYFGPGTRLLVL.

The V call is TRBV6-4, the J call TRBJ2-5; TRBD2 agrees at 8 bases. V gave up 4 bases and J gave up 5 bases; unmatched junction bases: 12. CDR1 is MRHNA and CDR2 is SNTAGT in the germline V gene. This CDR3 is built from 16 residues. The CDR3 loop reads CASSGEFRGGPETQYF. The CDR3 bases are TGTGCCAGCAGTGGAGAGTTCCGGGGGGGCCCGGAGACCCAGTACTTC.

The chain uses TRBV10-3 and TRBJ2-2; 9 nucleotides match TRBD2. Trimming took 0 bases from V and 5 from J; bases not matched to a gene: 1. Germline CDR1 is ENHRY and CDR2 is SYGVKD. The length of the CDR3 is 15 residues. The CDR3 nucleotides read TGTGCCATCAGTGAGTCGGCGGGAGGGACCGGGGAGCTGTTTTTT. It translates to CAISESAGGTGELFF.

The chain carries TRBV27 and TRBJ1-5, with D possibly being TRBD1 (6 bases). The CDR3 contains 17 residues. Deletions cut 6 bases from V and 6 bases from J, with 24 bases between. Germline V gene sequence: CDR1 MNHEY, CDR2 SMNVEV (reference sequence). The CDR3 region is CASSSGGGRSGSQPQHF. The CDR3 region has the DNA TGTGCCAGCAGCTCCGGGGGGGGGCGATCGGGAAGTCAGCCCCAGCATTTT.

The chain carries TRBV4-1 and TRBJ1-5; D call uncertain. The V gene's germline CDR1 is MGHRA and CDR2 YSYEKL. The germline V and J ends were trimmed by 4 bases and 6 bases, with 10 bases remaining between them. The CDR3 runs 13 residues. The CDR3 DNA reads TGCGCCAGCAGCCCTTGGAGCGGTCAGCCCCAGCATTTT. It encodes CASSPWSGQPQHF.

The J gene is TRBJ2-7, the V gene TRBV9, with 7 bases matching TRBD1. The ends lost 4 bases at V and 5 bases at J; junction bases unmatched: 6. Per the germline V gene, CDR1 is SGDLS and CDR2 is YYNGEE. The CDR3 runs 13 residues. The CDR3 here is CASSSHRGDEQYF. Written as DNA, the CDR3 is TGTGCCAGCAGCTCACACAGGGGTGACGAGCAGTACTTC.